This T cell receptor beta chain was identified during a study of CD8 T cells in ankylosing spondylitis. Study-level points and caveats: Ankylosing spondylitis blood appeared to be characterized by a TCR beta motif of several highly homologous variants.

With respect to this clonotype: Antigen specificity is unknown.

TCRdb processed the 5' RACE reads anew with MiXCR; each CDR3 protein has one entry. The sample holds about 540,000 distinct CDR3 sequences, roughly 13% seen once. There are 16 residues in the CDR3. The V gene's germline CDR1 is LGHNA and CDR2 YNFKEQ. V was shortened by 1 base and J by 2 bases, with 11 bases between the two germline ends. The chain uses TRBV4-2 and TRBJ2-2; no definite D call. The material sequenced was blood, either unsorted or a sorted T cell fraction (not recorded which). This sequence was found in a male donor with ankylosing spondylitis. The CDR3 DNA sequence: TGTGCCAGCAGCCAAGGAACTCAAGTAAACACCGGGGAGCTGTTTTTT. Encoded protein: CASSQGTQVNTGELFF.